The clone carrying this TCR beta chain was seen ten or more times. Its target is not known. The data belong to a study of CD8 T cells in ankylosing spondylitis. From the 5' RACE reads, TCRdb called clonotypes with MiXCR, one entry per CDR3 protein. This sample has around 490,000 distinct CDR3 sequences, with 5.3% found just once. Study conclusions and caveats: A TCR beta motif of fewer than ten highly homologous variants appeared characteristic of ankylosing spondylitis blood.

Per germline, CDR1 SEHNR and CDR2 FQNEAQ (reference sequence). The germline V and J ends were trimmed by 3 bases and 3 bases, with 9 bases remaining between them. CDR3 size: 14 residues. The TCR comes from a male donor with ankylosing spondylitis. V is TRBV7-9 and J is TRBJ1-5, with D unclear. Sequenced material: blood, either unsorted or a sorted T cell fraction (not recorded which). CDR3 nucleotide sequence: TGTGCCAGCAGCTTCGGGAGGGACAATCAGCCCCAGCATTTT. Translating it yields CASSFGRDNQPQHF.